The 14 T cell receptor beta chains presented below share a single source sample, sequenced in a study of blood T cell repertoires in COVID-19. The assay was immunoSEQ multiplex PCR, and TCRdb's table has in-frame clones only and misses some. This table has under 400,000 clones, about 89% appearing once. The sequencing input was peripheral blood. These receptors came from a woman between 25 and 40 years old with COVID-19, enrolled during active disease.

V and J are TRBV15 and TRBJ1-2; TRBD1 matches 11 bases. After removal of 1 base from V and 0 bases from J, the junction contained 4 bases not matched to a gene. CDR3 length: 17 amino acids. Germline CDR1 and CDR2: LNHNV and YYDKDF (reference sequence). CDR3 DNA: TGTGCCACCAGCAGAGCGGACAGGGGGCCGGCTAACTATGGCTACACCTTC. Translation gives CATSRADRGPANYGYTF.

CDR3 in amino acids: CASKGDRGLSYEQYF. CDR3 nucleotide sequence: TGTGCCAGCAAGGGGGACAGGGGTCTCTCCTACGAGCAGTACTTC. The chain combines TRBV6-5 with TRBJ2-7; TRBD1 matches 10 bases. Trimming removed 7 bases from V and 0 bases from J; junction bases left unmatched: 6. The length of the CDR3 is 15 residues. CDR1 and CDR2 from the germline V gene are MNHEY and SVGAGI.

The CDR3 sequence: CASSSTGVSPYEQYF. In DNA form, the CDR3 reads TGTGCCAGTAGTTCTACAGGGGTCAGCCCCTACGAGCAGTACTTC. The V gene is TRBV19, the J gene TRBJ2-7; 7 positions match TRBD1. The V segment lost 5 bases and the J segment 2 bases; nucleotides outside the gene matches: 9. The CDR3 loop spans 15 amino acids. CDR1 and CDR2 (germline): LNHDA, SQIVND (reference sequence).

The chain has TRBV2 and TRBJ2-5; TRBD1 might be the D (5 bases). Per the germline V gene, CDR1 is SNHLY and CDR2 is FYNNEI. Trimming took off 8 bases at V and 1 base at J, with 8 bases between the two ends. There are 12 residues in the CDR3. CDR3 sequence: CASLGVQETQYF. The CDR3 DNA is TGTGCCAGCTTAGGGGTCCAAGAGACCCAGTACTTC.

The chain uses TRBV7-8 and TRBJ2-3; 9 nucleotides agree with TRBD2. Trimming removed 11 bases from V and 0 bases from J; junction bases left unmatched: 6. This CDR3 region has 14 residues. From germline, CDR1 is SGHVS and CDR2 FQNEAQ. In DNA, the CDR3 is TGTGCCGGTAGCGGGAGAACTAGCACAGATACGCAGTATTTT. Protein sequence: CAGSGRTSTDTQYF. Filled out from reference TRBV7-8 and TRBJ2-3, the complete variable domain reads GAGVSQSPRYKVAKRGQDVALRCDPISGHVSLFWYQQALGQGPEFLTYFQNEAQLDKSGLPSDRFFAERPEGSVSTLKIQRTQQEDSAVYLCAGSGRTSTDTQYFGPGTRLTVL.

V is TRBV27 and J is TRBJ2-7, with 8 bases matching TRBD2. CDR3 length: 14 residues. Trimming removed 5 bases from V and 2 bases from J; junction bases left unmatched: 5. Germline V CDR1 and CDR2: MNHEY, SMNVEV (reference sequence). In DNA form, the CDR3 reads TGTGCCAGCAGTCCCGGGGGGGATCCCTACGAGCAGTACTTC. It encodes CASSPGGDPYEQYF.

This chain connects TRBV2 to TRBJ2-5; D is perhaps TRBD2 (6 bases). The length of the CDR3 is 15 residues. V lost 2 bases and J 4 bases, leaving 14 bases between the germline ends. Germline values: CDR1 SNHLY, CDR2 FYNNEI. DNA for the CDR3: TGTGCCAGCAGTGAACTGGGGGGAAGAGGAGAGACCCAGTACTTC. Translation: CASSELGGRGETQYF.

The chain links TRBV29-1 to TRBJ2-7; 11 nucleotides line up with TRBD2. The germline gives CDR1 SQVTM, CDR2 ANQGSEA. Unmatched junction bases numbered 4, after V lost 3 bases and J lost 3 bases. This CDR3 has 14 residues. CDR3 residues: CSVEGTSGSYEQYF. CDR3 sequence (DNA): TGCAGCGTTGAGGGGACTAGCGGCAGCTACGAGCAGTACTTC.

This chain joins TRBV5-6 and TRBJ2-7; 9 bases align to TRBD1. Germline assignment: CDR1 SGHDT and CDR2 YYEEEE. The CDR3 is 15 amino acids. The ends lost 4 bases at V and 2 bases at J; junction bases unmatched: 7. The CDR3 DNA follows: TGTGCCAGCAGCGGCCGGGACAGGGTCACCTACGAGCAGTACTTC. Encoded protein: CASSGRDRVTYEQYF.

J is TRBJ2-3 and V is TRBV7-2; D call uncertain. With 6 bases removed from V and 3 bases from J, the gap between germline ends came to 7 bases. Germline V gene data show CDR1 as SGHTA and CDR2 as FQGNSA. The CDR3 runs to 12 residues. In DNA, the CDR3 is TGTGCCAGCAGTGACGGGACAGATACGCAGTATTTT. Translating it yields CASSDGTDTQYF.

V gene TRBV15 combines with J gene TRBJ2-1; D is uncertain. The CDR3 extends over 16 amino acids. CDR1 and CDR2 (germline): LNHNV, YYDKDF (reference sequence). V was pared by 0 bases and J by 0 bases, with 9 bases between. The CDR3 bases are TGTGCCACCAGCAGAGAACAGACGAGCTCCTACAATGAGCAGTTCTTC. Its protein product is CATSREQTSSYNEQFF.

The chain has TRBV27 and TRBJ2-1; 13 positions match TRBD2. The CDR3 contains 15 residues. V dropped 8 bases and J dropped 4; count of bases not matched to a gene: 5. The germline V gene has CDR1 MNHEY and CDR2 SMNVEV (reference sequence). CDR3 region: CASHGGLAGYNEQFF. The CDR3 DNA reads TGTGCCAGCCACGGGGGACTAGCGGGGTACAATGAGCAGTTCTTC.

This sequence joins TRBV5-5 and TRBJ2-1; 10 positions match TRBD1. The CDR3 is 15 amino acids. From germline, CDR1 is SGHKS and CDR2 YYEKEE (reference sequence). J was trimmed by 6 bases and V by 6 bases; bases with no gene match: 9. In DNA, the CDR3 is TGTGCCAGCACTCCGGGGGGGACAGGGGTCAATGAGCAGTTCTTC. Translating gives CASTPGGTGVNEQFF.

This clone was detected a few times. The chain combines TRBV30 with TRBJ1-2; D possibly corresponds to TRBD1 (5 bases). V was shortened by 5 bases and J by 5 bases, with 18 bases between the two germline ends. This CDR3 is built from 14 residues. Germline CDR1 GTSNPN, CDR2 SVGIG (reference sequence). The CDR3 is CAWASLGGGYGYTF. CDR3 nucleotide sequence: TGTGCCTGGGCCTCCCTCGGGGGTGGATATGGCTACACCTTC. The whole variable domain, filled in from reference TRBV30 and TRBJ1-2, reads SQTIHQWPATLVQPVGSPLSLECTVEGTSNPNLYWYRQAAGRGLQLLFYSVGIGQISSEVPQNLSASRPQDRQFILSSKKLLLSDSGFYLCAWASLGGGYGYTFGSGTRLTVV.